One and the same sample provided the 25 T cell receptor beta chains below, sequenced in a study of beta chain features in type 1 diabetes. Study results and caveats: Among patients with Type 1 diabetes, TCRB CDR3s were moderately but significantly shorter in every one of the four CD4+ subsets.

Their specific antigens are unknown. The investigators reverse transcribed all of the isolated RNA, so they sequenced expressed TCRB transcripts. Assay: immunoSEQ multiplex PCR; the TCRdb copy retains only in-frame clones and omits some. Here the sample spans a few hundred thousand clones, about 23% being singletons. Material for sequencing was naive CD4+ T cells from blood. The receptors stem from a woman in her twenties or thirties with type 1 diabetes.

The J gene is TRBJ2-1, the V gene TRBV7-9; TRBD2 agrees at 9 bases. Germline V lookup: CDR1 SEHNR, CDR2 FQNEAQ (reference sequence). Losses at the gene ends were 1 base for V and 10 bases for J; bases not matched to a gene: 11. The CDR3 is made up of 16 amino acids. The CDR3 DNA follows: TGTGCCAGCAGCTTAGGTTGGGCTAGCGGGACTAGCGAGCAGTTCTTC. Translating gives CASSLGWASGTSEQFF.

This clone was picked up a small number of times. The rearrangement joins TRBV5-1 to TRBJ2-3, with 8 bases that match TRBD2. Germline values: CDR1 SGHRS, CDR2 YFSETQ. The CDR3 has 17 amino acids. With V trimmed by 0 bases and J by 2 bases, 8 bases remained unmatched. The CDR3 region is CASSLEGGRTPTDTQYF. CDR3 DNA sequence: TGCGCCAGCAGCTTGGAAGGCGGGAGGACTCCCACAGATACGCAGTATTTT.

As concerns this clone: Sequence at one end of the junction differs from germline and may be a read error. The chain is built from TRBV7-3 and TRBJ2-1; weak D call: TRBD2 (6 bases). The CDR3 sequence is 11 residues long. Germline CDR1 reads SGHTA; CDR2 reads FQGTGA. CDR3 sequence (DNA): TGTGCCAGCAGCTCGGGAAGCGGGCCGCTCTTC. Protein product: CASSSGSGPLF. The whole variable domain, remainder taken from reference TRBV7-3 and TRBJ2-1, is GAGVSQTPSNKVTEKGKYVELRCDPISGHTALYWYRQSLGQGPEFLIYFQGTGAADDSGLPNDRFFAVRPEGSVSTLKIQRTERGDSAVYLCASSSGSGPLFGPGTRLTVL.

This clone has more than one count but fewer than ten. CDR3 amino acids: CAWSPGQGNNEQFF. DNA for the CDR3: TGTGCCTGGAGCCCGGGACAGGGGAACAATGAGCAGTTCTTC. The chain uses TRBV30 and TRBJ2-1, with TRBD1 identical over 10 bases. J gave up 5 bases and V 3 bases, and 4 bases lay outside the gene matches. CDR1 and CDR2 from the germline V gene are GTSNPN and SVGIG (reference sequence). This CDR3 is 14 amino acids long.

The rearrangement uses TRBV6-5 and TRBJ2-5; 7 positions agree with TRBD1. The length of the CDR3 is 13 residues. Trimming cost V 6 bases and J 6 bases; bases outside gene matches: 7. CDR1 and CDR2 from the germline V gene are MNHEY and SVGAGI. The CDR3 here is CASSGHRGQTQYF. Here the CDR3 DNA reads TGTGCCAGCAGCGGGCACAGGGGCCAGACCCAGTACTTC.

This clone appeared a few times. This sequence joins TRBV15 and TRBJ1-5, with 7 bases identical to TRBD1. CDR3 length: 17 amino acids. V was pared by 1 base and J by 5 bases, with 11 bases of the junction left unmatched. Germline V CDR1 and CDR2: LNHNV, YYDKDF (reference sequence). The CDR3 bases are TGTGCCACCAGCAGAGGCTCCGTGGACAGGTCGGATCAGCCCCAGCATTTT. Amino acids: CATSRGSVDRSDQPQHF.

V usage is TRBV10-3 and J usage is TRBJ2-6, with D maybe TRBD1 (5 bases). V lost 6 bases and J lost 6, with 15 bases in between. Germline V gene data show CDR1 as ENHRY and CDR2 as SYGVKD. This CDR3 comprises 15 residues. CDR3 amino acids: CAISTEQVSANVLTF. In DNA form, the CDR3 reads TGTGCCATCAGCACCGAACAGGTTTCGGCCAACGTCCTGACTTTC.

This clone appeared a few times. The CDR3 coding sequence is TGTGCCTGGAGAAGGAGGCCCGGCGGAAACAATGAGCAGTTCTTC. It is translated as CAWRRRPGGNNEQFF. The rearrangement joins TRBV30 to TRBJ2-1; a weak D match, TRBD2 (5 bases). The CDR3 runs to 15 residues. Trimming shortened V by 3 bases and J by 5 bases, and 17 bases separated the two germline ends. Germline V CDR1 and CDR2: GTSNPN, SVGIG (reference sequence).

This clone was observed a few times. The sample has other DNA sequences that encode this CDR3 too. The genes are TRBV5-1 and TRBJ2-7; 7 bases line up with TRBD1. V lost 1 base, J lost 5 bases, and 0 bases stayed unmatched. CDR1 is SGHRS and CDR2 is YFSETQ in the germline V gene. The CDR3 spans 12 residues. For the CDR3, the DNA is TGCGCCAGCAGCTTGACAGGGGACGAGCAGTACTTC. Translated, it gives CASSLTGDEQYF.

Here the CDR3 reads CASSRGQNNEQFF. Here the CDR3 DNA reads TGTGCCAGCTCACGGGGACAGAACAATGAGCAGTTCTTC. This chain links TRBV18 with TRBJ2-1; 7 bases are a match to TRBD1. Trimming cost V 4 bases and J 5 bases; bases outside gene matches: 2. The germline V gene encodes CDR1 KGHSH and CDR2 LQKENI. The CDR3 length is 13 residues.

This clone appeared a single time. The sample holds other DNA sequences that translate to the same CDR3. The chain employs TRBV7-9 and TRBJ1-1, with D possibly matching TRBD1 (6 bases). This CDR3 comprises 14 residues. Germline V gene sequence: CDR1 SEHNR, CDR2 FQNEAQ (reference sequence). The V end was cut by 1 base, the J end by 2 bases, with 8 bases between. The CDR3 spells CASSLGTDNTEAFF. In DNA, the CDR3 is TGTGCCAGCAGCTTAGGGACAGACAACACTGAAGCTTTCTTT.

The genes are TRBV5-4 and TRBJ1-4; 12 bases fit TRBD1. From germline, CDR1 is SGHNT and CDR2 YYREEE (reference sequence). V was pared by 4 bases and J by 6 bases, with 7 bases of the junction left unmatched. The length of the CDR3 is 16 residues. The CDR3 DNA is TGTGCCAGCAGCGAGAAGGGACAGGGGGCTCATGAAAAACTGTTTTTT. Its protein product is CASSEKGQGAHEKLFF.

This clone has more than one count but fewer than ten. This chain connects TRBV5-1 to TRBJ2-1, with a tentative D call TRBD1 (5 bases). In germline, CDR1 is SGHRS, CDR2 YFSETQ. Trimming removed 0 bases at V and 9 bases at J, with 19 bases between. The CDR3 runs 16 residues. In nucleotides, the CDR3 is TGCGCCAGCAGCTTGGCCTCGCGGATACAGGAAGGTGAGCAGTTCTTC. Its translation is CASSLASRIQEGEQFF.

There are a few counts of this clone. This chain links TRBV13 with TRBJ1-1; unclear D gene. The CDR3 sequence is 13 residues long. Trimming took off 5 bases at V and 4 bases at J, with 11 bases between the two ends. Germline assignment: CDR1 PRHDT and CDR2 FYEKMQ (reference sequence). In DNA form, the CDR3 reads TGTGCCAGCAGCCACCTGGAGGCCACTGAAGCTTTCTTT. Encoded protein: CASSHLEATEAFF.

Concerning this clone: In the same sample, other DNA sequences code for this CDR3. This CDR3 is CSVEVRGTEAFF. CDR3 DNA: TGCAGCGTTGAAGTGAGGGGGACTGAAGCTTTCTTT. The chain carries TRBV29-1 and TRBJ1-1, with a weak D call TRBD1 (6 bases). Germline CDR1 and CDR2: SQVTM and ANQGSEA. V dropped 1 base and J dropped 5 bases, with 8 bases sitting between them. CDR3 size: 12 residues.

The CDR3 region has the DNA TGTGCCACCAGCAGAGATTCGTCAGGGGATCAGCCCCAGCATTTT. It specifies CATSRDSSGDQPQHF. The chain joins TRBV15 to TRBJ1-5; a possible D gene is TRBD1 (6 bases). The V end was cut by 0 bases, the J end by 5 bases, with 11 bases between. The CDR3 is 15 amino acids. Germline CDR1 is LNHNV and CDR2 is YYDKDF (reference sequence).

The V and J genes are TRBV10-3 and TRBJ1-2; D remains unclear. V lost 10 bases and J lost 5, with 17 bases in between. Germline V gene lookup returns CDR1 ENHRY and CDR2 SYGVKD. This CDR3 is built from 13 residues. CDR3 sequence: CATEPGILYGYTF. The CDR3 DNA is TGTGCCACGGAACCGGGAATTCTTTATGGCTACACCTTC.

This chain uses TRBV5-4 with TRBJ2-3; 10 nucleotides line up with TRBD2. Looked up from germline, CDR1 is SGHNT and CDR2 is YYREEE (reference sequence). There are 16 residues in the CDR3. V lost 3 bases to trimming and J lost 1 base; unmatched junction nucleotides: 5. This chain's CDR3 is CASSWGSGRGTDTQYF. CDR3 coding DNA: TGTGCCAGCAGCTGGGGAAGCGGGAGGGGCACAGATACGCAGTATTTT.

The V call is TRBV29-1, the J call TRBJ2-3; 13 bases line up with TRBD2. The junction had 10 bases not matched to a gene; V was cut back by 4 bases and J by 0 bases. CDR3 length: 18 residues. Germline CDR1 is SQVTM and CDR2 is ANQGSEA. CDR3 residues: CSVAGTSGAKPSTDTQYF. The DNA of the CDR3 is TGCAGCGTTGCCGGGACTAGCGGGGCCAAACCTAGCACAGATACGCAGTATTTT.

This clone was detected only a few times. The rearrangement links TRBV4-1 to TRBJ2-1; no clear D. With 0 bases removed from V and 9 bases from J, the gap between germline ends came to 9 bases. Germline CDR1 and CDR2: MGHRA and YSYEKL. This CDR3 has 13 amino acids. CDR3 bases: TGCGCCAGCAGCCAAGACCTAGGCAGTGAGCAGTTCTTC. Residues: CASSQDLGSEQFF.

V is TRBV4-1 and J is TRBJ1-2, with a tentative D call TRBD1 (6 bases). Germline values: CDR1 MGHRA, CDR2 YSYEKL. The CDR3 runs 13 residues. V lost 7 bases, J lost 2 bases, and 11 bases lay in between. The DNA of the CDR3 is TGCGCCAGCACAAGAAGGGGGAACTATGGCTACACCTTC. Protein: CASTRRGNYGYTF.

The CDR3, as DNA: TGCGCCAGCAGCTTGGCTCGGTCTTCTACGCAGTATTTT. The encoded protein is CASSLARSSTQYF. This chain connects TRBV5-1 to TRBJ2-3; D not certain. The V end lost 0 bases, the J end lost 8 bases, and 10 bases lay between the germline ends. This CDR3 is built from 13 residues. Germline V gene sequence: CDR1 SGHRS, CDR2 YFSETQ.

This clone appeared a few times. The V and J genes are TRBV28 and TRBJ2-1, with 7 bases identical to TRBD1. This CDR3 is built from 14 residues. Per the germline V gene, CDR1 is MDHEN and CDR2 is SYDVKM. V trimming: 10 bases; J trimming: 7 bases; junction bases outside the gene matches: 13. The CDR3 reads CAIGTGDSWNEQFF. CDR3 bases: TGTGCCATAGGCACAGGGGATTCTTGGAATGAGCAGTTCTTC.

The rearrangement uses TRBV7-9 and TRBJ2-7; 8 bases match TRBD1. Germline loops: CDR1 SEHNR, CDR2 FQNEAQ (reference sequence). The CDR3 has 15 residues. Losses at the gene ends were 2 bases for V and 3 bases for J; bases not matched to a gene: 6. The CDR3 loop is CASSLYQGANYEQYF. The CDR3 nucleotides are TGTGCCAGCAGCTTATACCAGGGGGCGAACTACGAGCAGTACTTC. Complete variable domain (other parts from reference TRBV7-9 and TRBJ2-7): DTGVSQNPRHKITKRGQNVTFRCDPISEHNRLYWYRQTLGQGPEFLTYFQNEAQLEKSRLLSDRFSAERPKGSFSTLEIQRTEQGDSAMYLCASSLYQGANYEQYFGPGTRLTVT.

This clone was detected only a few times. This chain connects TRBV30 to TRBJ2-3; 10 bases are a match to TRBD2. CDR1 GTSNPN and CDR2 SVGIG come from the germline V gene (reference sequence). CDR3 length: 14 amino acids. V was clipped by 7 bases and J by 9 bases; unmatched bases: 13. CDR3 nucleotide sequence: TGTGCCTCGACTAGCGGGTCTTCTGTGGACACGCAGTATTTT. Its translation: CASTSGSSVDTQYF.